The rows below give T cell receptor beta chains drawn from one sample of a study of siplizumab effects on memory and regulatory T cells. Some clones are missing from TCRdb's copy, which holds only in-frame ones; the method was immunoSEQ multiplex PCR. The repertoire holds tens of thousands of clones, over 80% seen once, with 1.7% in the top ten. The sequenced sample consisted of Tregs sorted from blood. These TCRs come from a human donor in good health. Both conserved end residues are trimmed from each CDR3. Expanded clones are given a class, and other clones once, few, many or no size at all.

clone_size j_call v_call cdr3_aa
NA TRBJ1-5 TRBV30 AWSHGSNQPQH
NA TRBJ2-3 TRBV28 ASSETRLAGGTDTQY
NA TRBJ2-5 TRBV15 ATSRGDTQETQY
NA TRBJ1-2 TRBV19 ASGLRGYGYT
NA TRBJ2-7 TRBV4-1 ASSQDWTGVHEQY
NA TRBJ1-2 TRBV2 ASSDGTGVANYGYT
NA TRBJ2-3 TRBV29-1 SVEETDRYGTQY
NA TRBJ2-7 TRBV18 ASSQNRAYEQY
NA TRBJ2-1 TRBV6-1 ASRALAGLPNEQF
NA TRBJ2-1 TRBV25-1 ASSDLRGGEQF
once TRBJ1-1 TRBV27 ASSSYRVEMNTEAF
NA TRBJ2-6 TRBV5-1 ASSLSGANVLT
once TRBJ2-5 TRBV6-6 ASRPGVQETQY
once TRBJ2-1 TRBV29-1 SVKTGTGFSEQF
NA TRBJ2-5 TRBV10-3 ASSARILYQETQY
NA TRBJ2-7 TRBV10-1 ASTDYSYEQY